The 30 T cell receptor beta chains below all came from one sample that was sequenced in a study of read filtering for tumor transcriptome and immune sequencing. From about 400 ng of RNA, a library with molecular barcoded alpha/delta and beta/gamma adaptors was made. Via MiXCR, TCRdb re-called the reads, giving one row per CDR3 protein. The sample carries 45,000 to 50,000 distinct CDR3 sequences, 9.5% to 15% recorded once. The specimen sequenced was a population of CD138-negative cells sorted from bone marrow. Every receptor here comes from a donor at least 40 years old with multiple myeloma.

There are many counts of this clonotype. The V gene is TRBV2, the J gene TRBJ2-7, with TRBD2 matching 8 bases. J was trimmed by 5 bases and V by 5 bases; bases with no gene match: 11. This CDR3 contains 15 residues. Germline V gives CDR1 SNHLY, CDR2 FYNNEI. The CDR3 loop is CASSRRGLVYDEQYF. CDR3 coding DNA: TGTGCCAGCAGTAGAAGGGGACTAGTCTACGACGAGCAGTACTTC.

Ten or more counts support this clonotype. The chain employs TRBV5-1 and TRBJ2-1; 9 nucleotides align to TRBD1. This CDR3 spans 14 amino acids. CDR1 is SGHRS, CDR2 YFSETQ, per germline. J gave up 7 bases and V 7 bases, and 9 bases lay outside the gene matches. The CDR3: CASGTGTGWNEQFF. CDR3 nucleotide sequence: TGCGCCAGCGGTACCGGGACAGGGTGGAATGAGCAGTTCTTC.

Turning to this clonotype: The junction and the germline gene differ at one end; a read error may be behind it. J is TRBJ2-1 and V is TRBV20-1; D may be TRBD2 (5 bases). There are 14 residues in the CDR3. Per the germline V gene, CDR1 is DFQATT and CDR2 is SNEGSKA (reference sequence). DNA of the CDR3: TGCAGTGCTCGAAGCGGTAGCTCCTACAGTGAGCAGTCCTTC. Amino acid sequence: CSARSGSSYSEQSF.

This clonotype was counted many times. The V gene is TRBV5-1, the J gene TRBJ1-1, with D unresolved. The CDR3 runs 14 residues. Trimming took off 6 bases at V and 5 bases at J, with 17 bases between the two ends. Germline values: CDR1 SGHRS, CDR2 YFSETQ. In DNA form, the CDR3 reads TGCGCCAGCAAAACAGCCGACCCGAGGACTGAAGCTTTCTTT. This codes for CASKTADPRTEAFF.

Concerning this clonotype: It is likely a read error, because the conserved phenylalanine at the end of the CDR3 is missing. No DNA is shown, since the ends of the CDR3 on it are uncertain; the CDR3 is the one TCRdb lists. V gene TRBV4-1 combines with J gene TRBJ2-1; TRBD1 reflects the table's D call only, with no check against the DNA. Germline V CDR1 and CDR2: MGHRA, YSYEKL. The CDR3 is 16 amino acids in total, end residues counted. The CDR3 loop is CASRRLPGTGASEQVC.

This clonotype was found many times. This chain connects TRBV20-1 to TRBJ2-7, with 13 positions matching TRBD2. The length of the CDR3 is 16 residues. The V segment lost 0 bases and the J segment 5 bases; nucleotides outside the gene matches: 7. The V gene's germline CDR1 is DFQATT and CDR2 SNEGSKA (reference sequence). Written as DNA, the CDR3 is TGCAGTGCTAGAGATGAGGGACTAGCGGGATACAACGAGCAGTACTTC. Protein sequence: CSARDEGLAGYNEQYF.

This clonotype has a count of ten or more. This chain joins TRBV6-1 and TRBJ2-1; 7 positions agree with TRBD2. CDR1 is MNHNS and CDR2 is SASEGT in the germline V gene. V trimming: 5 bases; J trimming: 5 bases; junction bases outside the gene matches: 3. The CDR3 is 13 residues long. CDR3 region: CASSRRENNEQFF. The DNA for the CDR3 is TGTGCCAGCAGTAGGCGGGAGAACAATGAGCAGTTCTTC.

This clonotype was seen many times. V is TRBV7-9 and J is TRBJ2-1; perhaps D is TRBD1 or TRBD2 (5 bases each). The V end lost 4 bases, the J end lost 9 bases, and 16 bases lay between the germline ends. This CDR3 comprises 14 residues. The germline V gene has CDR1 SEHNR and CDR2 FQNEAQ (reference sequence). The CDR3 region has the DNA TGTGCCAGCAGCTGGGGGACGGATACTGGTGAGCAGTTCTTC. Translation: CASSWGTDTGEQFF.

This clonotype was recorded at least ten times. The chain uses TRBV4-3 and TRBJ1-2; 9 nucleotides line up with TRBD1. The CDR3 has 15 residues. V dropped 0 bases and J dropped 5; count of bases not matched to a gene: 4. Germline CDR1 reads LGHNA; CDR2 reads YSLEER. The DNA of the CDR3 is TGCGCCAGCAGCCAAGATATGACAGGGGGTTATGGCTACACCTTC. Translated, it gives CASSQDMTGGYGYTF.

This clonotype was counted between two and nine times. The chain links TRBV12-3 or TRBV12-4 to TRBJ1-1; TRBD1 is a possible D gene (6 bases). V lost 6 bases to trimming and J lost 1 base, with 15 bases between them. The CDR3 runs 15 residues. The CDR3 sequence is CASSIPGQQNTEAFF. CDR3 in DNA: TGTGCCAGCAGCATACCGGGACAACAGAACACTGAAGCTTTCTTT.

This clonotype was picked up many times. This chain joins TRBV11-1 and TRBJ2-7; the match to TRBD1 covers 8 bases. V shed 8 bases and J 4 bases; nucleotides not matched to a gene: 7. This CDR3 has 13 residues. Germline V CDR1 and CDR2: SGHAT, FQDESV (reference sequence). The CDR3 DNA is TGTGCCAGCGGGACAGGCAGAACATACGAGCAGTACTTC. Amino acid sequence: CASGTGRTYEQYF.

This clonotype was found many times. V and J are TRBV20-1 and TRBJ2-3, with unresolved D. Per the germline V gene, CDR1 is DFQATT and CDR2 is SNEGSKA (reference sequence). The CDR3 covers 12 residues. Deletions cut 4 bases from V and 2 bases from J, with 7 bases between. The CDR3 is CSAMQNTDTQYF. The CDR3 coding sequence is TGCAGTGCTATGCAGAACACAGATACGCAGTATTTT.

This clonotype was counted ten times or more. The chain couples TRBV11-3 to TRBJ2-1; perhaps TRBD2 as D (7 bases). With 5 bases removed from V and 6 bases from J, the gap between germline ends came to 14 bases. The CDR3 is 14 residues long. CDR1 and CDR2 (germline): SGHNT, YENEEA. In DNA, the CDR3 is TGTGCCAGCAGCCAAGGGGGAGGGTCCAATGAGCAGTTCTTC. Its translation: CASSQGGGSNEQFF.

This clonotype has at least ten counts. The chain has TRBV5-1 and TRBJ2-3; D might be TRBD2 (6 bases). CDR3 size: 15 residues. Trimming took off 5 bases at V and 2 bases at J, with 15 bases between the two ends. The germline V gene encodes CDR1 SGHRS and CDR2 YFSETQ. In DNA form, the CDR3 reads TGCGCCAGCAGAATGGGGGGAGTAACCACAGATACGCAGTATTTT. Amino acids: CASRMGGVTTDTQYF.

The table lists this clonotype with many counts. The chain links TRBV27 to TRBJ2-7; no clear D. This CDR3 is 13 amino acids long. Per the germline V gene, CDR1 is MNHEY and CDR2 is SMNVEV (reference sequence). Trimming took off 0 bases at V and 5 bases at J, with 8 bases between the two ends. CDR3: CASSLSHRHEQYF. In nucleotides, the CDR3 is TGTGCCAGCAGTTTATCACATCGACACGAGCAGTACTTC.

Many counts were recorded for this clonotype. The rearrangement joins TRBV20-1 to TRBJ2-1; 15 bases agree with TRBD2. The germline CDR1 and CDR2 sequences are DFQATT and SNEGSKA (reference sequence). The CDR3 loop spans 17 amino acids. Trimming at V came to 4 bases and at J to 5 bases, leaving 9 bases not matched to a gene. The CDR3 DNA reads TGCAGTGCTACCTGGACTAGCGGGAGGGCCCTGGACAATGAGCAGTTCTTC. It codes for CSATWTSGRALDNEQFF.

This clonotype was observed many times. This rearrangement joins TRBV4-3 to TRBJ2-7; 9 nucleotides line up with TRBD2. The CDR3 is 17 amino acids. Trimming cost V 0 bases and J 2 bases; bases outside gene matches: 8. Germline-derived CDR1 and CDR2 are LGHNA and YSLEER. The CDR3 nucleotides are TGCGCCAGCAGCCAAGAATTCTCTAGCGGGACAGCCTACGAGCAGTACTTC. Its protein is CASSQEFSSGTAYEQYF.

This clonotype has at least ten counts. CDR3 sequence reads: CASRSQGRSSYEQYF. The DNA for the CDR3 is TGTGCCAGTAGATCCCAGGGAAGGAGCTCCTACGAGCAGTACTTC. This chain joins TRBV19 and TRBJ2-7; the D gene is possibly TRBD1 (5 bases). Trimming took off 6 bases at V and 0 bases at J, with 15 bases between the two ends. The CDR3 extends over 15 amino acids. From germline, CDR1 is LNHDA and CDR2 SQIVND (reference sequence).

A remark on this clonotype: The junction does not match germline at one end; this may be a read error. The chain recombines TRBV29-1 with TRBJ2-7, with D hard to call. The CDR3 length is 16 residues. Germline V gene sequence: CDR1 SQVTM, CDR2 ANQGSEA. In nucleotides, the CDR3 is TGCTGCGTTGAAGAAGGATGGGTCCTTACCTCCCACGAGCTGTACTTC. Encoded protein: CCVEEGWVLTSHELYF.

This clonotype was detected many times. The rearrangement joins TRBV29-1 to TRBJ1-2; D is undetermined. V lost 0 bases and J 4 bases, leaving 12 bases between the germline ends. This CDR3 comprises 14 residues. Germline assignment: CDR1 SQVTM and CDR2 ANQGSEA. The CDR3 coding sequence is TGCAGCGTTGAAGAACCTGACGGTAGCTATGGCTACACCTTC. This translates into CSVEEPDGSYGYTF.

As DNA, the CDR3 is TGTGCCAGCAGCTCCAGCGGGAGTGGCGATACGCAGTATTTT. Translation gives CASSSSGSGDTQYF. The chain joins TRBV7-9 to TRBJ2-3; 8 bases match TRBD2. The CDR3 consists of 14 residues. CDR1 is SEHNR, CDR2 FQNEAQ, per germline (reference sequence). With 4 bases clipped from V and 6 bases from J, the junction kept 6 bases outside the gene matches.

This clonotype occurred many times. The chain links TRBV5-6 to TRBJ2-3; D is undetermined. V lost 1 base and J 0 bases, leaving 12 bases between the germline ends. Germline CDR1 SGHDT, CDR2 YYEEEE. The CDR3 is 16 residues long. Written as DNA, the CDR3 is TGTGCCAGCAGCTTGATGGGCGACGCTAGCACAGATACGCAGTATTTT. Encoded protein: CASSLMGDASTDTQYF.

This clonotype was found a few times. This likely traces to a read error, being one base from a far larger clone. The chain uses TRBV11-2 and TRBJ1-1; 7 nucleotides align to TRBD1. Per germline, CDR1 SGHAT and CDR2 FQNNGV. The CDR3 length is 15 residues. CDR3 sequence: CASGLAGTENTEAFF. The CDR3 DNA sequence: TGTGCCAGCGGCTTAGCCGGGACAGAAAACACTGAAGCTTTCTTT.

This clonotype was counted ten times or more. The chain recombines TRBV7-2 with TRBJ2-3; TRBD2 matches at 7 bases. V lost 4 bases, J lost 2 bases, and 3 bases stayed unmatched. This CDR3 contains 14 residues. CDR1 SGHTA and CDR2 FQGNSA come from the germline V gene. The CDR3, as DNA: TGTGCCAGCAGCTCCGCGGGAGTCACAGATACGCAGTATTTT. Amino acid sequence: CASSSAGVTDTQYF.

This clonotype was observed at least ten times. The rearrangement joins TRBV19 to TRBJ2-3, with 13 nucleotides matching TRBD2. Looked up from germline, CDR1 is LNHDA and CDR2 is SQIVND (reference sequence). Unmatched junction bases numbered 13, after V lost 5 bases and J lost 11 bases. The CDR3 runs to 16 residues. In nucleotides, the CDR3 is TGTGCCAGTAGTCCGACACCGGGACTAGCGGGACGTCGGCAGTATTTT. This encodes CASSPTPGLAGRRQYF.

In this sample, this clonotype turned up many times. The chain recombines TRBV2 with TRBJ2-7, with 7 bases aligning to TRBD1. CDR1 is SNHLY, CDR2 FYNNEI, per germline. The CDR3 has 15 residues. J gave up 5 bases and V 6 bases, and 13 bases lay outside the gene matches. The CDR3 sequence is CASRGLTGNNNEQYF. In DNA form, the CDR3 reads TGTGCCAGCAGGGGCCTGACAGGGAATAATAACGAGCAGTACTTC.

This clonotype was detected many times. This chain joins TRBV18 and TRBJ2-3, with 7 bases that match TRBD2. CDR3 size: 15 residues. Germline V CDR1 and CDR2: KGHSH, LQKENI. Losses at the gene ends were 6 bases for V and 2 bases for J; bases not matched to a gene: 8. CDR3 sequence (DNA): TGTGCCAGCTCGTCCGTGCGGGAGACCACAGATACGCAGTATTTT. Translation: CASSSVRETTDTQYF.

This clonotype was seen ten or more times. The chain employs TRBV20-1 and TRBJ1-4, with D possibly matching TRBD1 (5 bases). Germline V gene lookup returns CDR1 DFQATT and CDR2 SNEGSKA (reference sequence). CDR3 length: 15 amino acids. The V end was cut by 0 bases, the J end by 4 bases, with 12 bases between. CDR3 loop: CSARDLGTGNEKLFF. For the CDR3, the DNA is TGCAGTGCTAGAGATTTGGGGACGGGTAATGAAAAACTGTTTTTT.

This clonotype occurred many times. V gene TRBV19 combines with J gene TRBJ2-1; D is possibly TRBD2 (5 bases). Trimming shortened V by 3 bases and J by 9 bases, and 15 bases separated the two germline ends. CDR3 length: 14 residues. CDR1 and CDR2 from the germline V gene are LNHDA and SQIVND (reference sequence). CDR3 in amino acids: CASSIGWSGSEQFF. The CDR3 region has the DNA TGTGCCAGTAGTATTGGCTGGTCGGGAAGTGAGCAGTTCTTC.

V gene TRBV4-2 combines with J gene TRBJ2-3; D might be TRBD2 (6 bases). Judging by the DNA end, TRBJ2-2 fits better; the J call may be wrong. The CDR3 totals 14 residues. Germline CDR1 and CDR2: LGHNA and YNFKEQ. In DNA, the CDR3 is TGTGCCAGCAGTCCGGGACTCGGCACAGATACGCTGTTTTTT. The encoded protein is CASSPGLGTDTLFF.